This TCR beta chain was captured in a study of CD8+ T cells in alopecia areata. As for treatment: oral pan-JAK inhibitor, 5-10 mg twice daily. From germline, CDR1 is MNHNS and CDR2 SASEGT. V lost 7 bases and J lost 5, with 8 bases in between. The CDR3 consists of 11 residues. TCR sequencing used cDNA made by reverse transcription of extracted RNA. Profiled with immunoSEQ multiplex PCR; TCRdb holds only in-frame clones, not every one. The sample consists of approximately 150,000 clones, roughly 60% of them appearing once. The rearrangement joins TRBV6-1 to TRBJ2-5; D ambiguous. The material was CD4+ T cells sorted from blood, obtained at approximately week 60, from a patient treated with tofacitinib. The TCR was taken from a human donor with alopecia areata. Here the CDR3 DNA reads TGTGCCAGCATATCCAGCGAGACCCAGTACTTC. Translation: CASISSETQYF.